This TCR beta chain was documented in a study of beta chain features in type 1 diabetes. As for the study in general: In age, gender and cell yields, patients were similar to healthy donors. Study-wide results and limits: Type 1 diabetes patients showed a moderate but significant shortening of TCRB CDR3s in all four CD4+ subsets. VDJ junctions from type 1 diabetes patients carried fewer insertions and larger deletions.

This clone was observed a few times. Its antigen is still unknown. CDR1 is GTSNPN, CDR2 SVGIG, per germline (reference sequence). V gave up 5 bases and J gave up 0 bases; unmatched junction bases: 5. The CDR3 runs to 14 residues. Since all of the isolated RNA was reverse transcribed, expressed TCRB transcripts were what got sequenced. Only in-frame clones appear in the TCRdb table, and some are missing; sequencing was by immunoSEQ multiplex PCR. This table holds under 800,000 clones, roughly a sixth found once. This sequence joins TRBV30 and TRBJ2-3; 7 bases fit TRBD2. Material for sequencing was naive CD4+ T cells from blood. This receptor was identified in a man aged 18 to 29 in good health. This chain's CDR3 is CAWEREESTDTQYF. The CDR3 DNA follows: TGTGCCTGGGAACGGGAGGAAAGCACAGATACGCAGTATTTT.